A selection of T cell receptor beta chains follows, all from one sample in a study of T cell responses to AZD1222 COVID-19 vaccine. The data were produced by immunoSEQ multiplex PCR, yet TCRdb's version contains in-frame clones alone and is incomplete. The data contain approximately 88,000 clones, around nine tenths of them singletons. The starting material was peripheral blood, obtained 28 days after the second AZD1222 dose. Receptors originate from an adult who received the AZD1222 COVID-19 vaccine. Each CDR3 is given with its conserved first and last residue. D genes are given only for firm matches. Part of the rows lack a size; the others show once, few, many or a class for expanded clones.

.,TRBV18,14,TRBJ1-4,.,CASSPAQYNEKLFF,TGTGCCAGCTCACCAGCACAGTATAATGAAAAACTGTTTTTT
.,TRBV5-1,15,TRBJ1-1,TRBD1,CASSLVGTANTEAFF,TGCGCCAGCAGCTTGGTTGGGACAGCGAACACTGAAGCTTTCTTT
.,TRBV10-3,13,TRBJ1-1,.,CAIRGTENTEAFF,TGTGCCATCAGGGGAACAGAGAACACTGAAGCTTTCTTT
.,TRBV5-4,14,TRBJ1-5,.,CASSQGPINQPQHF,TGTGCCAGCAGCCAGGGACCGATAAATCAGCCCCAGCATTTT
.,TRBV5-1,13,TRBJ2-2,.,CASSFLNTGELFF,TGCGCCAGCAGTTTCCTGAACACCGGGGAGCTGTTTTTT
.,TRBV6-5,15,TRBJ1-6,.,CASSLYWAKGSPLHF,TGTGCCAGCAGTCTCTATTGGGCCAAGGGGTCACCCCTCCACTTT
.,TRBV5-1,16,TRBJ2-5,TRBD2,CASSLGGGGARETQYF,TGCGCCAGCAGCTTGGGCGGCGGGGGGGCCAGAGAGACCCAGTACTTC
.,TRBV6-5,16,TRBJ2-3,TRBD2,CASSYQGGGAGDTQYF,TGTGCCAGCAGTTATCAAGGCGGGGGGGCTGGAGATACGCAGTATTTT
.,TRBV3-1/TRBV3-2,15,TRBJ1-6,.,CASRIRGGYNSPLHF,TGTGCCAGCAGAATACGGGGAGGCTATAATTCACCCCTCCACTTT
once,TRBV27,16,TRBJ1-5,.,CASSPRAGWSNQPQHF,TGTGCCAGCAGTCCCCGGGCGGGATGGAGCAATCAGCCCCAGCATTTT
.,TRBV6-6,15,TRBJ1-1,.,CASSYDWSVGTEAFF,TGTGCCAGCAGTTACGATTGGAGCGTGGGGACTGAAGCTTTCTTT
.,TRBV11-2,13,TRBJ2-5,.,CASSHGHQETQYF,TGTGCCAGCAGCCACGGACACCAAGAGACCCAGTACTTC
once,TRBV19,15,TRBJ1-5,.,CASSLDGVYNQPQHF,TGTGCCAGTAGTCTGGACGGGGTCTACAACCAGCCCCAGCATTTT
.,TRBV7-2,15,TRBJ1-1,.,CASSPPGHLNTEAFF,TGTGCCAGCAGCCCCCCAGGACACCTGAACACTGAAGCTTTCTTT
.,TRBV7-9,13,TRBJ2-7,.,CASSLTSWDEQYF,TGTGCCAGCAGCTTAACGAGCTGGGACGAGCAGTACTTC
few,TRBV9,13,TRBJ1-1,.,CASSVDLEGTAFF,TGTGCCAGCAGCGTAGATCTCGAGGGCACAGCTTTCTTT
.,TRBV10-1,14,TRBJ2-1,.,CASSGRQVRAEQFF,TGCGCCAGCAGTGGGCGACAGGTTAGGGCTGAGCAGTTCTTC
.,TRBV7-9,15,TRBJ2-7,TRBD1,CASSWDRTSSYEQYF,TGTGCCAGCAGCTGGGACAGGACCTCGTCCTACGAGCAGTACTTC
.,TRBV9,15,TRBJ1-2,.,CASSVDITDLYGYTF,TGTGCCAGCAGCGTAGATATCACGGACCTCTATGGCTACACCTTC
.,TRBV19,14,TRBJ1-2,TRBD1,CASSIGGGADGYTF,TGTGCCAGTAGTATAGGAGGGGGCGCAGATGGCTACACCTTC
.,TRBV4-2,13,TRBJ1-1,TRBD1,CASAGTGYTEAFF,TGTGCCAGCGCCGGGACAGGGTACACTGAAGCTTTCTTT
.,TRBV6-5,13,TRBJ1-2,.,CASSYSRRYGYTF,TGTGCCAGCAGTTACTCGAGGAGGTATGGCTACACCTTC
.,TRBV15,14,TRBJ1-1,TRBD1,CATRVGQLNTEAFF,TGTGCCACCAGAGTGGGACAGTTGAACACTGAAGCTTTCTTT
.,TRBV2,14,TRBJ1-6,TRBD1,CASSPDRANSPLHF,TGTGCCAGCAGTCCGGACAGGGCAAATTCACCCCTCCACTTT
.,TRBV4-1,15,TRBJ1-2,.,CASSQDPGTNYGYTF,TGCGCCAGCAGCCAGGACCCGGGGACAAACTATGGCTACACCTTC
.,TRBV9,17,TRBJ2-6,TRBD2,CASSVSGTIAGANVLTF,TGTGCCAGCAGCGTGAGCGGGACTATTGCTGGGGCCAACGTCCTGACTTTC
.,TRBV19,16,TRBJ1-4,TRBD1,CASSTLDGTGAGKLFF,TGTGCCAGTAGTACCCTGGATGGGACAGGGGCCGGAAAACTGTTTTTT
.,TRBV6-5,15,TRBJ1-5,TRBD1,CASSLDRRGNQPQHF,TGTGCCAGCAGTTTGGACAGGAGGGGCAATCAGCCCCAGCATTTT
.,TRBV3-1/TRBV3-2,14,TRBJ2-2,.,CASSVEGMAGELFF,TGTGCCAGCAGCGTAGAGGGGATGGCCGGGGAGCTGTTTTTT
.,TRBV2,13,TRBJ1-1,.,CASSGQANTEAFF,TGTGCCAGCAGTGGGCAAGCGAACACTGAAGCTTTCTTT